These T cell receptor beta chains were read from a single sample in a study of T cells after yellow fever vaccination. MiXCR, run by TCRdb on the 5' RACE reads, gives a single entry per CDR3 protein. The sample carries about 260,000 distinct CDR3 sequences, roughly 3.7% recorded once. The starting material was PBMCs, obtained 15 days after the yellow fever booster vaccination. The receptors here all came from a man between 18 and 35 years old who received the YFV17D yellow fever vaccine. The conserved cysteine and the conserved F or W are not part of the CDR3 here. Fields, in order: clone size, J gene, V gene, CDR3 protein. The size of a clone is reported for some rows only, either as once, few or many, or as a class for expanded clones.

abundance: many
j_gene: TRBJ2-3
v_gene: TRBV6-5
CDR3aa: ASSVRGMPALPDTQY

abundance: -
j_gene: TRBJ1-2
v_gene: TRBV30
CDR3aa: AWTRTGEDYGYT

abundance: many
j_gene: TRBJ2-3
v_gene: TRBV6-5
CDR3aa: ASSYLSGGTDTQY

abundance: many
j_gene: TRBJ2-5
v_gene: TRBV5-1
CDR3aa: ASSLDLRDPQETQY

abundance: -
j_gene: TRBJ2-5
v_gene: TRBV7-2
CDR3aa: ASSLVPATQETQY

abundance: many
j_gene: TRBJ1-1
v_gene: TRBV12-3/TRBV12-4
CDR3aa: ASSLTGMDEAF

abundance: many
j_gene: TRBJ1-5
v_gene: TRBV20-1
CDR3aa: TALQGNQPQH

abundance: many
j_gene: TRBJ2-1
v_gene: TRBV6-2/TRBV6-3
CDR3aa: ASSYMSGGYNEQF

abundance: many
j_gene: TRBJ1-5
v_gene: TRBV4-1
CDR3aa: ASSQAGQGNQPQH

abundance: many
j_gene: TRBJ1-5
v_gene: TRBV12-3/TRBV12-4
CDR3aa: ASSLAQGGNQPQH

abundance: many
j_gene: TRBJ2-1
v_gene: TRBV7-3
CDR3aa: ASSLQGALNEQF

abundance: many
j_gene: TRBJ2-1
v_gene: TRBV7-9
CDR3aa: ASSSYVPSYNEQF

abundance: few
j_gene: TRBJ2-1
v_gene: TRBV7-2
CDR3aa: ASSLNRARGNF

abundance: many
j_gene: TRBJ1-1
v_gene: TRBV20-1
CDR3aa: SAPLGQGATEAF

abundance: many
j_gene: TRBJ2-5
v_gene: TRBV3-1
CDR3aa: ASTRKGQETQY

abundance: many
j_gene: TRBJ2-2
v_gene: TRBV5-1
CDR3aa: ASSLARDRALTGELF

abundance: many
j_gene: TRBJ2-1
v_gene: TRBV7-9
CDR3aa: ASSTDSGPNNEQF

abundance: many
j_gene: TRBJ1-3
v_gene: TRBV5-1
CDR3aa: ASSFRTGVTGNTIY

abundance: -
j_gene: TRBJ1-1
v_gene: TRBV11-2
CDR3aa: ASSLDAGGTEAF

abundance: many
j_gene: TRBJ2-1
v_gene: TRBV12-3/TRBV12-4
CDR3aa: ASSLGTSDYNEQF

abundance: many
j_gene: TRBJ1-4
v_gene: TRBV20-1
CDR3aa: SAKGQLNEKLF

abundance: many
j_gene: TRBJ2-5
v_gene: TRBV18
CDR3aa: ASSQTSGEETQY

abundance: -
j_gene: TRBJ2-7
v_gene: TRBV21-1
CDR3aa: AKDGPSYEQY

abundance: -
j_gene: TRBJ1-2
v_gene: TRBV20-1
CDR3aa: SAGGTAEIYGYT

abundance: many
j_gene: TRBJ2-1
v_gene: TRBV6-5
CDR3aa: ASSYPGTADQF

abundance: many
j_gene: TRBJ2-7
v_gene: TRBV9
CDR3aa: ASSEGYPGGYEQY

abundance: many
j_gene: TRBJ1-3
v_gene: TRBV12-3/TRBV12-4
CDR3aa: ASSLTFGNTIY

abundance: many
j_gene: TRBJ1-6
v_gene: TRBV7-9
CDR3aa: ASSLGERGNSPLH

abundance: many
j_gene: TRBJ1-5
v_gene: TRBV6-1
CDR3aa: ASSLAPPYQPQH

abundance: many
j_gene: TRBJ1-2
v_gene: TRBV4-3
CDR3aa: ASSQDRGSFYGYT

abundance: many
j_gene: TRBJ1-5
v_gene: TRBV20-1
CDR3aa: SARPSVGRDRVNISNQPQH

abundance: many
j_gene: TRBJ2-3
v_gene: TRBV7-8
CDR3aa: ASSKTGTTFIDTQY

abundance: many
j_gene: TRBJ2-5
v_gene: TRBV6-5
CDR3aa: ASRKTGGLETQY

abundance: many
j_gene: TRBJ2-5
v_gene: TRBV29-1
CDR3aa: SVEGALGETQY

abundance: many
j_gene: TRBJ2-1
v_gene: TRBV6-2/TRBV6-3
CDR3aa: ATTEDFSYNEQF

abundance: many
j_gene: TRBJ2-3
v_gene: TRBV10-3
CDR3aa: AISELAREDTQY

abundance: many
j_gene: TRBJ2-3
v_gene: TRBV4-3
CDR3aa: ASSQDKASDLTDTQY

abundance: many
j_gene: TRBJ1-1
v_gene: TRBV27
CDR3aa: ASSLFGDTEAF

abundance: few
j_gene: TRBJ1-6
v_gene: TRBV10-3
CDR3aa: AISGSINSPLH